This entry is about one T cell receptor (beta chain). Its antigen is not yet known. The input lacks base qualities; no much larger clone sits a single base away. The data derive from a study of ipilimumab plus nivolumab after autologous stem cell transplantation (dated by TCRdb to 2020 to 2022). Study-level background: The median number of doses that trial patients received was 5 for ipilimumab and about eight for nivolumab. High-risk transplant-naive patients and patients relapsing within 3 years of a first autologous transplant were included in the myeloma cohort. Patients undergoing autologous transplant for high-risk diffuse large B cell lymphoma, mature T cell lymphoma, or multiple myeloma were enrolled in the trial. Thirty-five patients made up the trial's intent-to-treat population. Summary of the overall study and its limitations: The authors stated that profiles of the T cell receptor repertoire, regulatory T cell phenotype and gut microbiota provided a biologic rationale for studying this approach further. The authors concluded that combined checkpoint inhibition appeared tolerable when used as consolidation after transplant.

Preparation of the library involved the immunoSEQ multiplex PCR assay. TCRdb carries this immuneACCESS record with in-frame sequences only. Its versions omit some clonotypes, under half of them owing to an unresolved V gene in the studies checked, with the rest unexplained. The sample includes some 41,000 clones, with about 92% observed a single time. Clones ranked in the top ten supply 0.75% to 1% of the sample. Ipilimumab was given at 1 mg/kg intravenously on day 1 of selected weeks, and checkpoint therapy started 14 to 28 days after autologous transplant. Nivolumab was administered at 3 mg/kg intravenously on day 1 of weeks 1, 4, 7, 10, and every two weeks through week 26. This Phase Ib clinical trial tested ipilimumab plus nivolumab, a combined checkpoint inhibition, as consolidation after autologous stem cell transplantation. The source was PBMCs, collected in a trial of ipilimumab plus nivolumab as post-transplant consolidation. This receptor was obtained from a male donor with multiple myeloma.

CDR3 region: CASSEGDRGWYNEQFF. The DNA sequence is TGTGCCAGCAGTGAAGGCGACAGGGGTTGGTACAATGAGCAGTTCTTC. Recombination connected TRBV6-1 to TRBJ2-1; 8 central nucleotides agree with TRBD1. Looking up the germline V gene yields CDR1 MNHNS and CDR2 SASEGT. Trimming takes 1 base off V and 4 bases off J; junction bases not matched to a gene: 6. The cysteine opens and the phenylalanine closes a CDR3 of 16 amino acids. CDR3 DNA only is kept here, 48 bases in frame from base 1.